The 31 T cell receptor beta chains below were found in one sample sequenced in a study of T cells in Graves' hyperthyroidism and ophthalmopathy. Authors of the study amplified TCR beta CDR3 regions from RNA transcripts. The HTBI primer set was used in a first-round RT-PCR of the TCR CDR3. TCRdb fed the multiplex PCR reads into MiXCR, producing one record per CDR3 protein. The profile shows hundreds of thousands of distinct CDR3 sequences, 14% to 15% of them singletons. The sequencing input was blood. These receptors all come from a man aged 18 to 35 with Graves' ophthalmopathy.

For this clonotype: Its ends do not fully match the called genes, so a read error is possible. The chain combines TRBV30 with TRBJ2-5, with 9 positions matching TRBD1. The end of the DNA is better explained by TRBJ2-1, so the J call may be wrong. The CDR3 has 15 residues. Looked up from germline, CDR1 is GTSNPN and CDR2 is SVGIG (reference sequence). The CDR3 reads CAWGVLQGAGETQFF. CDR3 DNA: TGTGCCTGGGGTGTACTACAGGGGGCGGGGGAGACCCAGTTCTTC.

Ten or more counts support this clonotype. The V and J genes are TRBV5-1 and TRBJ2-1; a weak D match, TRBD2 (6 bases). Germline V lookup: CDR1 SGHRS, CDR2 YFSETQ. Trimming cost V 4 bases and J 7 bases, with 18 bases left between them. There are 15 residues in the CDR3. The CDR3: CASSVGLVNLNEQFF. The CDR3, as DNA: TGCGCCAGCAGCGTGGGACTGGTCAACCTTAATGAGCAGTTCTTC.

The chain combines TRBV5-4 with TRBJ2-6; unclear D gene. V lost 5 bases and J 5 bases, leaving 11 bases between the germline ends. The CDR3 is 14 residues long. CDR1 is SGHNT and CDR2 is YYREEE in the germline V gene (reference sequence). CDR3 protein: CASRFQTRANVLTF. CDR3 DNA: TGTGCCAGCAGGTTTCAAACGCGGGCCAACGTCCTGACTTTC.

In its sample, this clonotype was seen many times. The rearrangement uses TRBV7-6 and TRBJ2-5, with D hard to call. The CDR3 is made up of 15 amino acids. The germline V gene has CDR1 SGHVS and CDR2 FNYEAQ. Trimming took 0 bases from V and 1 from J, leaving 9 bases between them. The CDR3 reads CASSLAPNPQETQYF. The CDR3 DNA sequence: TGTGCCAGCAGCTTAGCCCCGAACCCCCAAGAGACCCAGTACTTC. Filled out from reference TRBV7-6 and TRBJ2-5, the complete variable domain reads GAGVSQSPRYKVTKRGQDVALRCDPISGHVSLYWYRQALGQGPEFLTYFNYEAQQDKSGLPNDRFSAERPEGSISTLTIQRTEQRDSAMYRCASSLAPNPQETQYFGPGTRLLVL.

This clonotype was counted ten times or more. The rearrangement uses TRBV7-9 and TRBJ2-7; D unclear. V was trimmed by 5 bases and J by 0 bases, leaving 8 bases between them. Germline V gene lookup returns CDR1 SEHNR and CDR2 FQNEAQ (reference sequence). The CDR3 runs 13 residues. CDR3 coding DNA: TGTGCCAGCAGCCCAATAGCCTCCTACGAGCAGTACTTC. This sequence encodes CASSPIASYEQYF.

This clonotype showed up many times. The chain carries TRBV11-3 and TRBJ2-1, with 7 nucleotides matching TRBD1. V gave up 6 bases and J gave up 3 bases; unmatched junction bases: 8. The CDR3 sequence is 15 residues long. CDR1 and CDR2 from the germline V gene are SGHNT and YENEEA. CDR3 in amino acids: CASSPGRTGYNEQFF. The CDR3 region has the DNA TGTGCCAGCAGTCCGGGGCGGACAGGCTACAATGAGCAGTTCTTC. Filled out from reference TRBV11-3 and TRBJ2-1, the complete variable domain reads EAGVVQSPRYKIIEKKQPVAFWCNPISGHNTLYWYLQNLGQGPELLIRYENEEAVDDSQLPKDRFSAERLKGVDSTLKIQPAELGDSAVYLCASSPGRTGYNEQFFGPGTRLTVL.

V and J are TRBV29-1 and TRBJ2-2, with TRBD2 matching 12 bases. V dropped 6 bases and J dropped 0; count of bases not matched to a gene: 8. This CDR3 has 17 amino acids. Germline assignment: CDR1 SQVTM and CDR2 ANQGSEA. The CDR3 region is CSVRTSGKTSNTGELFF. The CDR3 nucleotides read TGCAGCGTCAGGACTAGCGGGAAGACCTCGAACACCGGGGAGCTGTTTTTT.

At least ten counts were recorded for this clonotype. The chain is built from TRBV11-2 and TRBJ2-2, with 7 positions matching TRBD2. Looked up from germline, CDR1 is SGHAT and CDR2 is FQNNGV. The J segment lost 6 bases and the V segment lost 6 bases, leaving 10 bases of the junction unmatched. The CDR3 consists of 15 residues. CDR3 nucleotide sequence: TGTGCCAGCAGGATCGGAGCGGGGTTGGCCGGGGAGCTGTTTTTT. Translating gives CASRIGAGLAGELFF.

Many counts were recorded for this clonotype. The chain has TRBV7-2 and TRBJ1-5; no clear D. V lost 1 base to trimming and J lost 6 bases, with 7 bases between them. The CDR3 extends over 13 amino acids. The germline gives CDR1 SGHTA, CDR2 FQGNSA. DNA of the CDR3: TGTGCCAGCAGCTTAGTGTTCGGTCAGCCCCAGCATTTT. Protein: CASSLVFGQPQHF. The entire variable domain, with the rest obtained from reference TRBV7-2 and TRBJ1-5, is as follows: GAGVSQSPSNKVTEKGKDVELRCDPISGHTALYWYRQSLGQGLEFLIYFQGNSAPDKSGLPSDRFSAERTGGSVSTLTIQRTQQEDSAVYLCASSLVFGQPQHFGDGTRLSIL.

This clonotype was seen a few times. The genes are TRBV15 and TRBJ2-1; a weak D match, TRBD2 (6 bases). CDR3 length: 15 residues. V was pared by 5 bases and J by 5 bases, with 16 bases between. The germline V gene encodes CDR1 LNHNV and CDR2 YYDKDF (reference sequence). The CDR3 DNA reads as TGTGCCACCAGCCTAGCAGGGACTCTAAACAATGAGCAGTTCTTC. As protein: CATSLAGTLNNEQFF.

This clonotype was picked up many times. This chain uses TRBV27 with TRBJ2-5; TRBD2 aligns across 8 bases. Germline lookup yields CDR1 MNHEY and CDR2 SMNVEV (reference sequence). After removal of 5 bases from V and 3 bases from J, the junction contained 8 bases not matched to a gene. This CDR3 is 15 amino acids long. The CDR3 protein is CASSPLRGGKETQYF. The DNA of the CDR3 is TGTGCCAGCAGTCCCCTCCGGGGGGGAAAAGAGACCCAGTACTTC.

This clonotype was counted at least ten times. The chain joins TRBV13 to TRBJ1-4; unclear D gene. Germline V lookup: CDR1 PRHDT, CDR2 FYEKMQ (reference sequence). This CDR3 is built from 11 residues. With 5 bases removed from V and 4 bases from J, the gap between germline ends came to 2 bases. The CDR3: CASSDNEKLFF. The CDR3 nucleotides are TGTGCCAGCAGCGATAATGAAAAACTGTTTTTT.

This clonotype appeared many times. The gene calls are TRBV4-1 and TRBJ2-5; tentative D call: TRBD2 (5 bases). This CDR3 contains 13 residues. The ends were cut back, 0 bases at V and 4 bases at J, with 6 bases in the middle. CDR1 and CDR2 from the germline V gene are MGHRA and YSYEKL. The CDR3 coding sequence is TGCGCCAGCAGCCAAGATACTAGAGAGACCCAGTACTTC. Encoded protein: CASSQDTRETQYF.

This sequence joins TRBV2 and TRBJ1-1, with a tentative D call TRBD1 (5 bases). Germline CDR1 reads SNHLY; CDR2 reads FYNNEI. The CDR3 length is 16 residues. V gave up 7 bases and J gave up 6 bases, with 24 bases separating them. CDR3 sequence (DNA): TGTGCCAGCACCGAAGGGCGGGCAGGGTGGGGTGCTGAAGCTTTCTTT. Amino acids: CASTEGRAGWGAEAFF.

This clonotype came up many times. V and J are TRBV5-1 and TRBJ2-1, with TRBD2 matching 13 bases. The CDR3 runs 16 residues. The trim removed 0 bases at V and 7 bases at J, leaving 4 bases unmatched. Germline-derived CDR1 and CDR2 are SGHRS and YFSETQ. CDR3 sequence (DNA): TGCGCCAGCAGCTTGGTACTAGCGGGAGGGCCAAATGAGCAGTTCTTC. It yields the protein CASSLVLAGGPNEQFF.

This CDR3 reads CASSGSEETQYF. CDR3 in DNA: TGCGCCAGCAGCGGTAGCGAAGAGACCCAGTACTTC. The rearrangement uses TRBV4-1 and TRBJ2-5; D possibly corresponds to TRBD2 (5 bases). The germline V gene has CDR1 MGHRA and CDR2 YSYEKL. V was cut by 5 bases and J by 3 bases, with 7 bases left in between. This CDR3 has 12 amino acids.

This clonotype was detected ten times or more. This chain connects TRBV6-2 or TRBV6-3 to TRBJ2-5; 7 nucleotides match TRBD1. The CDR3 contains 15 residues. V lost 5 bases, J lost 5 bases, and 11 bases stayed unmatched. Per the germline V gene, CDR1 is MNHEY and CDR2 is SVGEGT. The CDR3 sequence is CASSPIDRDGETQYF. CDR3 nucleotides: TGTGCCAGCAGTCCGATCGACAGGGACGGGGAGACCCAGTACTTC.

The sample holds many counts of this clonotype. CDR3 sequence reads: CAWSIQPNEKLFF. The CDR3, as DNA: TGTGCCTGGAGTATTCAGCCTAATGAAAAACTGTTTTTT. The chain links TRBV30 to TRBJ1-4; D unresolved. CDR1 is GTSNPN, CDR2 SVGIG, per germline (reference sequence). The CDR3 is 13 residues long. The germline V and J ends were trimmed by 2 bases and 3 bases, with 7 bases remaining between them.

The chain joins TRBV6-5 to TRBJ2-2; weak D call: TRBD2 (6 bases). Trimming left V 0 bases short and J 6 bases short, with 20 bases between. Germline V gives CDR1 MNHEY, CDR2 SVGAGI. The CDR3 covers 18 residues. CDR3 sequence (DNA): TGTGCCAGCAGTTACTCCCAGACAGCGCGGGGATTCGCCGGGGAGCTGTTTTTT. As protein: CASSYSQTARGFAGELFF.

This clonotype was found many times. The V call is TRBV6-1, the J call TRBJ1-2, with TRBD1 matching 7 bases. There are 14 residues in the CDR3. V lost 7 bases to trimming and J lost 6 bases; unmatched junction nucleotides: 11. In germline, CDR1 is MNHNS, CDR2 SASEGT. The CDR3 bases are TGTGCCAGCAAAAGACAGGGCGCCTCGGATGGCTACACCTTC. Its protein is CASKRQGASDGYTF.

The chain couples TRBV7-2 to TRBJ2-7; TRBD1 is a possible D gene (5 bases). This CDR3 region has 16 residues. Germline CDR1 reads SGHTA; CDR2 reads FQGNSA. V lost 1 base, J lost 3 bases, and 16 bases lay in between. The CDR3 bases are TGTGCCAGCAGCTTAGAGGTGGGGCCCTCCGTCTACGAGCAGTACTTC. It codes for CASSLEVGPSVYEQYF. Drawing the rest from reference TRBV7-2 and TRBJ2-7, the complete variable domain is GAGVSQSPSNKVTEKGKDVELRCDPISGHTALYWYRQSLGQGLEFLIYFQGNSAPDKSGLPSDRFSAERTGGSVSTLTIQRTQQEDSAVYLCASSLEVGPSVYEQYFGPGTRLTVT.

This clonotype was detected ten times or more. This chain joins TRBV3-1 and TRBJ1-1; tentative D call: TRBD1 (5 bases). There are 13 residues in the CDR3. Germline values: CDR1 LGHDT, CDR2 YNNKEL (reference sequence). V lost 6 bases to trimming and J lost 5 bases, with 13 bases between them. CDR3 loop: CASRTGGWTEAFF. The CDR3 DNA reads as TGTGCCAGCAGGACCGGGGGGTGGACTGAAGCTTTCTTT.

This clonotype was counted a few times. This chain uses TRBV7-9 with TRBJ2-7; 9 nucleotides line up with TRBD1. In germline, CDR1 is SEHNR, CDR2 FQNEAQ (reference sequence). Losses at the gene ends were 3 bases for V and 1 base for J; bases not matched to a gene: 4. The CDR3 has 15 residues. The CDR3 DNA reads as TGTGCCAGCAGCTTGTTGGGACAGGGTTCCTACGAGCAGTACTTC. Its translation: CASSLLGQGSYEQYF.

This clonotype was counted at least ten times. The CDR3 DNA reads TGTGCCAGCAGCTTAGGGGGGAACTACACCTTC. It translates to CASSLGGNYTF. V gene TRBV7-9 combines with J gene TRBJ1-2; possible D gene TRBD1, 5 bases. Trimming pared 1 base from V and 10 bases from J, leaving 7 bases between. This CDR3 is 11 amino acids long. CDR1 SEHNR and CDR2 FQNEAQ come from the germline V gene (reference sequence).

The chain uses TRBV14 and TRBJ2-1, with D maybe TRBD2 (6 bases). Per the germline V gene, CDR1 is SGHDN and CDR2 is FVKESK. The CDR3 is 15 amino acids. V lost 5 bases to trimming and J lost 1 base, with 12 bases between them. CDR3 sequence reads: CASSGKGLSYNEQFF. CDR3 coding DNA: TGTGCCAGCAGCGGAAAGGGACTGTCCTACAATGAGCAGTTCTTC.

This clonotype was observed many times. The chain combines TRBV12-3 or TRBV12-4 with TRBJ2-3, with D perhaps matching TRBD2 (6 bases). The CDR3 has 12 amino acids. V gave up 6 bases and J gave up 14 bases, with 18 bases separating them. CDR3 residues: CASSPLAEAVYF. DNA for the CDR3: TGTGCCAGCAGCCCCTTAGCGGAGGCGGTGTATTTT.

At least ten counts were recorded for this clonotype. The V and J genes are TRBV7-3 and TRBJ2-3; 8 bases agree with TRBD1. With 0 bases clipped from V and 0 bases from J, the junction kept 8 bases outside the gene matches. CDR3 size: 18 residues. Germline lookup yields CDR1 SGHTA and CDR2 FQGTGA. The CDR3 reads CASSLTARQGYSTDTQYF. The CDR3 coding sequence is TGTGCCAGCAGCTTAACGGCCCGACAGGGGTATAGCACAGATACGCAGTATTTT.

This clonotype was seen at least ten times. J is TRBJ1-2 and V is TRBV2, with a possible D match to TRBD1 (6 bases). In germline, CDR1 is SNHLY, CDR2 FYNNEI. V lost 8 bases and J lost 3, with 13 bases in between. CDR3 size: 13 residues. The CDR3 coding sequence is TGTGCCAGCCTTCCCGGGACACACTATGGCTACACCTTC. This encodes CASLPGTHYGYTF.

This clonotype was picked up a small number of times. The chain has TRBV4-1 and TRBJ2-3, with D unclear. This CDR3 contains 15 residues. Trimming stripped 0 bases from V and 4 bases from J, with 11 bases between. Per the germline V gene, CDR1 is MGHRA and CDR2 is YSYEKL. Written as DNA, the CDR3 is TGCGCCAGCAGCCAAGATGGGCTAACCCCAGATACGCAGTATTTT. Encoded protein: CASSQDGLTPDTQYF.

This clonotype was observed a handful of times. The chain employs TRBV29-1 and TRBJ1-2; D is ambiguous. The ends were cut back, 6 bases at V and 2 bases at J, with 7 bases in the middle. The germline V gene encodes CDR1 SQVTM and CDR2 ANQGSEA. This CDR3 has 11 residues. This chain's CDR3 is CSVWNNYGYTF. Written as DNA, the CDR3 is TGCAGCGTCTGGAACAACTATGGCTACACCTTC.

This clonotype was found many times. This chain joins TRBV7-9 and TRBJ2-1; D is unclear. The CDR3 is 13 amino acids. CDR1 is SEHNR, CDR2 FQNEAQ, per germline (reference sequence). Trimming took 0 bases from V and 8 from J, leaving 8 bases between them. The DNA for the CDR3 is TGTGCCAGCAGCTTAGCCTCATCTTATGAGCAGTTCTTC. This translates into CASSLASSYEQFF.